What follows are 21 T cell receptor beta chains derived from one specimen sequenced in a study of post-analysis software for immune sequencing data. Findings of the study overall: Patients used five TRBV segments, including TRBV5-6, TRBV5-1 and TRBV20-1, more often than controls.

TCR beta libraries were prepared from cDNA with unique molecular identifiers. TCRdb redid the calling of the PCR reads with MiXCR, one entry per CDR3 protein. Among approximately 460,000 distinct CDR3 sequences listed, nearly 45% were seen once. No antigens are known for them. The specimen was blood. The receptors derive from a girl aged 10 to 17 with multiple sclerosis.

V usage is TRBV12-3 or TRBV12-4 and J usage is TRBJ2-7, with TRBD2 matching 13 bases. V was clipped by 3 bases and J by 7 bases; unmatched bases: 12. The CDR3 has 17 residues. The CDR3 nucleotides are TGTGCCAGCAGTTTCAGTGGACTAGCGGGAGCGACGGGGGAGCAGTACTTC. It is translated as CASSFSGLAGATGEQYF.

The J gene is TRBJ1-5, the V gene TRBV7-2; unclear D gene. Germline V CDR1 and CDR2: SGHTA, FQGNSA. This CDR3 is 16 amino acids long. V was shortened by 10 bases and J by 2 bases, with 21 bases between the two germline ends. The CDR3 spells CATSESSWYGNQPQHF. Written as DNA, the CDR3 is TGTGCCACCTCAGAGTCTTCGTGGTATGGCAATCAGCCCCAGCATTTT. Full variable domain (missing parts from reference TRBV7-2 and TRBJ1-5): GAGVSQSPSNKVTEKGKDVELRCDPISGHTALYWYRQSLGQGLEFLIYFQGNSAPDKSGLPSDRFSAERTGGSVSTLTIQRTQQEDSAVYLCATSESSWYGNQPQHFGDGTRLSIL.

CDR3 coding DNA: TGCGCCAGCAGCCAAGAAGCAGACTCATATAGCAATCAGCCCCAGCATTTT. It specifies CASSQEADSYSNQPQHF. The chain joins TRBV4-1 to TRBJ1-5; the D is unclear. CDR1 is MGHRA, CDR2 YSYEKL, per germline. Trimming stripped 0 bases from V and 0 bases from J, with 12 bases between. The CDR3 is 17 residues long.

This clonotype has more than one count but fewer than ten. The CDR3 is CASSINYEQYF. The CDR3 coding sequence is TGTGCCAGCAGCATTAACTACGAGCAGTACTTC. The genes are TRBV13 and TRBJ2-7, with D unresolved. CDR1 and CDR2 from the germline V gene are PRHDT and FYEKMQ (reference sequence). V lost 5 bases and J 3 bases, leaving 5 bases between the germline ends. The CDR3 loop spans 11 amino acids.

The genes are TRBV20-1 and TRBJ2-7, with TRBD2 matching 8 bases. This CDR3 comprises 14 residues. V was clipped by 6 bases and J by 2 bases; unmatched bases: 9. CDR1 is DFQATT and CDR2 is SNEGSKA in the germline V gene (reference sequence). CDR3 residues: CSARAGEVTYEQYF. In nucleotides, the CDR3 is TGCAGTGCCCGAGCGGGAGAGGTCACCTACGAGCAGTACTTC.

J is TRBJ2-1 and V is TRBV5-1, with 8 positions matching TRBD1. Germline V lookup: CDR1 SGHRS, CDR2 YFSETQ. The CDR3 length is 14 residues. V dropped 4 bases and J dropped 3; count of bases not matched to a gene: 3. The CDR3, as DNA: TGCGCCAGCAGCGGCGGACAGGGCTACAATGAGCAGTTCTTC. Its translation is CASSGGQGYNEQFF.

The chain is built from TRBV24-1 and TRBJ2-1; 7 bases map to TRBD1. Looked up from germline, CDR1 is KGHDR and CDR2 is SFDVKD. The CDR3 consists of 15 residues. J lost 0 bases, V lost 4 bases, and 2 bases had no gene match. CDR3 loop: CATSETGSSYNEQFF. The CDR3 nucleotides are TGTGCCACCAGTGAGACAGGGAGCTCCTACAATGAGCAGTTCTTC.

The chain uses TRBV27 and TRBJ2-7; TRBD2 might be the D (6 bases). Germline V gene lookup returns CDR1 MNHEY and CDR2 SMNVEV (reference sequence). V was shortened by 4 bases and J by 1 base, with 8 bases between the two germline ends. This CDR3 comprises 13 residues. The CDR3 here is CASSWEDSYEQYF. DNA for the CDR3: TGTGCCAGCAGTTGGGAGGATTCCTACGAGCAGTACTTC.

The chain has TRBV12-3 or TRBV12-4 and TRBJ2-1; D possibly corresponds to TRBD1 (5 bases). The ends were cut back, 6 bases at V and 0 bases at J, with 12 bases in the middle. The CDR3 runs to 15 residues. The CDR3 bases are TGTGCCAGCAGAAAGACAGTCAGCTCCTACAATGAGCAGTTCTTC. The encoded protein is CASRKTVSSYNEQFF.

This clonotype was counted only a few times. This chain uses TRBV7-2 with TRBJ2-7; D might be TRBD1 or TRBD2, each matching 5 bases. This CDR3 has 15 residues. The germline CDR1 and CDR2 sequences are SGHTA and FQGNSA. V was shortened by 7 bases and J by 1 base, with 17 bases between the two germline ends. CDR3 nucleotide sequence: TGTGCCAGCACAGAAACTGGGGGTTGGTCCTACGAGCAGTACTTC. It encodes CASTETGGWSYEQYF. The full variable domain, its missing parts supplied by reference TRBV7-2 and TRBJ2-7, is GAGVSQSPSNKVTEKGKDVELRCDPISGHTALYWYRQSLGQGLEFLIYFQGNSAPDKSGLPSDRFSAERTGGSVSTLTIQRTQQEDSAVYLCASTETGGWSYEQYFGPGTRLTVT.

This clonotype has at least ten counts. The rearrangement links TRBV12-3 or TRBV12-4 to TRBJ2-5, with 9 bases that match TRBD1. V was clipped by 5 bases and J by 2 bases; unmatched bases: 12. This CDR3 contains 17 residues. This CDR3 reads CASSPGFWTGDQETQYF. The CDR3 nucleotides are TGTGCCAGCAGTCCCGGCTTTTGGACAGGGGATCAAGAGACCCAGTACTTC.

The V call is TRBV3-1, the J call TRBJ1-2; D gene uncertain. CDR3 length equals 14 residues. Germline CDR1 LGHDT, CDR2 YNNKEL (reference sequence). Trimming took 2 bases from V and 5 from J, leaving 12 bases between them. This CDR3 reads CASSQPYLNYGYTF. The CDR3 DNA reads TGTGCCAGCAGCCAACCCTATTTAAATTATGGCTACACCTTC.

A few counts support this clonotype. The chain couples TRBV3-1 to TRBJ2-5; 9 nucleotides agree with TRBD2. The V gene's germline CDR1 is LGHDT and CDR2 YNNKEL (reference sequence). Losses at the gene ends were 2 bases for V and 5 bases for J; bases not matched to a gene: 9. The CDR3 totals 16 residues. CDR3: CASSQSVAGVGETQYF. DNA of the CDR3: TGTGCCAGCAGCCAAAGCGTAGCGGGAGTAGGGGAGACCCAGTACTTC.

The rearrangement links TRBV7-2 to TRBJ1-2; tentatively, D is TRBD1 (5 bases). Germline CDR1 SGHTA, CDR2 FQGNSA. The CDR3 runs 14 residues. V dropped 1 base and J dropped 2 bases, with 8 bases sitting between them. The CDR3 sequence is CASSLEAGNYGYTF. The CDR3, as DNA: TGTGCCAGCAGCTTAGAGGCAGGGAACTATGGCTACACCTTC.

This chain connects TRBV20-1 to TRBJ1-1, with unresolved D. V lost 3 bases, J lost 11 bases, and 16 bases lay in between. CDR1 is DFQATT and CDR2 is SNEGSKA in the germline V gene (reference sequence). The length of the CDR3 is 12 residues. The CDR3 loop is CSARGPIGEAFF. The CDR3 bases are TGCAGTGCTAGGGGTCCCATCGGGGAGGCTTTCTTT.

This clonotype was seen a handful of times. The V call is TRBV20-1, the J call TRBJ2-7; D may be TRBD2 (5 bases). This CDR3 contains 14 residues. The V gene's germline CDR1 is DFQATT and CDR2 SNEGSKA (reference sequence). V gave up 4 bases and J gave up 0 bases, with 13 bases separating them. Here the CDR3 DNA reads TGCAGTGCTAAGTCGGGGAAACGCTCCTACGAGCAGTACTTC. This sequence encodes CSAKSGKRSYEQYF.

The chain uses TRBV2 and TRBJ2-1, with a tentative D call TRBD2 (7 bases). The V end lost 4 bases, the J end lost 5 bases, and 15 bases lay between the germline ends. The CDR3 covers 15 residues. The germline V gene encodes CDR1 SNHLY and CDR2 FYNNEI. CDR3 in amino acids: CASSAGLGGHNEQFF. The CDR3 region has the DNA TGTGCCAGCAGTGCCGGACTAGGGGGGCACAATGAGCAGTTCTTC.

The chain uses TRBV25-1 and TRBJ2-6; TRBD1 agrees at 9 bases. In germline, CDR1 is MGHDK, CDR2 SYGVNS. There are 17 residues in the CDR3. With 8 bases clipped from V and 2 bases from J, the junction kept 10 bases outside the gene matches. The CDR3 loop is CASSPVGQGTGANVLTF. DNA for the CDR3: TGTGCCAGCTCTCCGGTAGGACAGGGGACTGGGGCCAACGTCCTGACTTTC.

The chain uses TRBV4-3 and TRBJ1-1, with D uncertain. The V gene lost 1 base and the J gene lost 3 bases, with 15 bases spanning the gap. This CDR3 contains 16 residues. Germline CDR1 is LGHNA and CDR2 is YSLEER. CDR3 nucleotide sequence: TGCGCCAGCAGCCAAGTGCCCCCACCCTTGGACACTGAAGCTTTCTTT. Translated: CASSQVPPPLDTEAFF.

The chain is built from TRBV7-2 and TRBJ2-5; 11 positions agree with TRBD2. The CDR3 sequence is 16 residues long. In germline, CDR1 is SGHTA, CDR2 FQGNSA. V shed 5 bases, J shed 5 bases, and the junction held 10 bases outside the gene matches. CDR3 residues: CASSPIAGGPWETQYF. The CDR3 nucleotides are TGTGCCAGCAGCCCTATAGCGGGGGGGCCATGGGAGACCCAGTACTTC.

This clonotype was seen a few times. CDR3 bases: TGCAGCGTTAGCCGGACGGATGAGCAGTTCTTC. Amino acids: CSVSRTDEQFF. This chain links TRBV29-1 with TRBJ2-1; D not certain. Trimming removed 5 bases at V and 8 bases at J, with 10 bases between. CDR1 is SQVTM, CDR2 ANQGSEA, per germline. This CDR3 comprises 11 residues.